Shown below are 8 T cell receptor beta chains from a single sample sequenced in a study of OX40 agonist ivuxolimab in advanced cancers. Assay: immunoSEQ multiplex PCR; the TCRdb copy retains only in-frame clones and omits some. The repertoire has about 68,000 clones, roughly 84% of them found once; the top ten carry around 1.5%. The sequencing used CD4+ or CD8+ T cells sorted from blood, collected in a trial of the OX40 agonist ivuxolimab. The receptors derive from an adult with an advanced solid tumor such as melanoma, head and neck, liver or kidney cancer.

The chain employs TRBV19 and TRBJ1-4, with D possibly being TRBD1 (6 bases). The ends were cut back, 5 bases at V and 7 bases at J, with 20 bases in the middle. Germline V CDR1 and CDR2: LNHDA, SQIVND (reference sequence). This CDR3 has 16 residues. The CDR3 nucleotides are TGTGCCAGTAGTGTCAGTATGGGGGGCGCCGGTGAAAAACTGTTTTTT. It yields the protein CASSVSMGGAGEKLFF.

The CDR3: CASSFGGTGGSYEQYF. The CDR3 DNA reads as TGTGCCAGCAGCTTTGGGGGGACAGGGGGCTCCTACGAGCAGTACTTC. This chain links TRBV13 with TRBJ2-7, with TRBD1 identical over 11 bases. J lost 0 bases, V lost 3 bases, and 4 bases had no gene match. This CDR3 is 16 amino acids long. Per germline, CDR1 PRHDT and CDR2 FYEKMQ (reference sequence).

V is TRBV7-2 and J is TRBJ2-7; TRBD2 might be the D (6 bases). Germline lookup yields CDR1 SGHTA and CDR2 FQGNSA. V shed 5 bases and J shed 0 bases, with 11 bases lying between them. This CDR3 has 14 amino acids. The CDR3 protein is CASSASGVSYEQYF. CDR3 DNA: TGTGCCAGCAGCGCCTCGGGGGTCTCCTACGAGCAGTACTTC. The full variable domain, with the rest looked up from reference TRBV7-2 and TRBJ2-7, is GAGVSQSPSNKVTEKGKDVELRCDPISGHTALYWYRQSLGQGLEFLIYFQGNSAPDKSGLPSDRFSAERTGGSVSTLTIQRTQQEDSAVYLCASSASGVSYEQYFGPGTRLTVT.

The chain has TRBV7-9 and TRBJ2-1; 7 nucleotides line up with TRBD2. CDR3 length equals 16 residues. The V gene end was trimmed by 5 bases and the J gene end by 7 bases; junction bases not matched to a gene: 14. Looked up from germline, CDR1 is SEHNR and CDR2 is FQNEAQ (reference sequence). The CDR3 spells CASSHGGRGRRNEQFF. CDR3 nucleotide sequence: TGTGCCAGCAGCCACGGGGGACGCGGGAGAAGGAATGAGCAGTTCTTC.

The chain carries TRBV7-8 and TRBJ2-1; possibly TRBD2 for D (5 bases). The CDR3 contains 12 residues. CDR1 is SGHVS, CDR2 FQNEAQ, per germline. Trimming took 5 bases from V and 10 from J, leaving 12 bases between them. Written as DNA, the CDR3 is TGTGCCAGCAGCACGACCCGGGGAGAGCAGTTCTTC. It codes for CASSTTRGEQFF.

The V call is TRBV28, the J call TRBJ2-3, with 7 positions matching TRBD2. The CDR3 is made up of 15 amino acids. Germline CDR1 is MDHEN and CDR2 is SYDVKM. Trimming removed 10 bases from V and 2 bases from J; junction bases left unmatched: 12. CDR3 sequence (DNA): TGTGCCACCAGCCCCCCTAGCGGATCCACAGATACGCAGTATTTT. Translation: CATSPPSGSTDTQYF.

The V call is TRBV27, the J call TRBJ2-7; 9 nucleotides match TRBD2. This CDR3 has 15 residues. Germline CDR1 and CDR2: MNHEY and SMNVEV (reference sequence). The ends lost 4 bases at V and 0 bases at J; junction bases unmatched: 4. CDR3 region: CASSSLAGSSYEQYF. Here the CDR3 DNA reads TGTGCCAGCAGTTCGCTAGCGGGGAGCTCCTACGAGCAGTACTTC.

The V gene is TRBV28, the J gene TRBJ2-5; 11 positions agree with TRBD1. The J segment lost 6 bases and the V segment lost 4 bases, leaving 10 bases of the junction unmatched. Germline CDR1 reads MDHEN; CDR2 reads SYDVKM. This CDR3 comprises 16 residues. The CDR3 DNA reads TGTGCCAGCAGTTCAATCGGGACAGGGGGAGGGAAGACCCAGTACTTC. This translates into CASSSIGTGGGKTQYF.